This T cell receptor (beta chain) came from a study of blood T cell repertoires in COVID-19. Using immunoSEQ multiplex PCR, the repertoire was profiled, and TCRdb retains in-frame clones only, with some absent. The data contain about 200,000 clones, around 89% of them seen just once; the ten biggest clones take up 6.5% to 9.5%. Trimming left V 4 bases short and J 3 bases short, with 8 bases between. The CDR3 runs to 13 residues. In germline, CDR1 is MRHNA, CDR2 SNTAGT. Participants reported their clinical history, and cohort assignment relied on those reports. The TCR sequence derives from a woman under 30 who had recovered from COVID-19. Material for sequencing was PBMCs or T cells enriched from blood (not recorded which). The chain combines TRBV6-4 with TRBJ2-3, with D hard to call. CDR3 in DNA: TGTGCCAGCAGTGTGGCGGTAACAGATACGCAGTATTTT. This translates into CASSVAVTDTQYF.